This T cell receptor (beta chain) appears in the sequencing data of a study of blood T cell repertoires in COVID-19. The repertoire was sequenced with immunoSEQ multiplex PCR; TCRdb's copy has only in-frame clones and lacks some. In the table there are about 380,000 clones, more than 75% of which are singletons. Trimming removed 3 bases from V and 1 base from J, with 13 bases in between. In germline, CDR1 is SGHKS, CDR2 YYEKEE (reference sequence). This CDR3 comprises 15 residues. The sequence derives from a woman in her twenties or thirties who had recovered from COVID-19. What was sequenced was PBMCs or T cells enriched from blood (not recorded which). The chain couples TRBV5-5 to TRBJ1-2; a possible D gene is TRBD1 (6 bases). CDR3 loop: CASSSPGHINYGYTF. The DNA of the CDR3 is TGTGCCAGCAGCTCGCCGGGACACATTAACTATGGCTACACCTTC.